The 26 T cell receptor beta chains given below trace back to one sample, sequenced in a study of blood T cell repertoires in COVID-19. The protocol was immunoSEQ multiplex PCR, while the TCRdb copy is restricted to in-frame clones and leaves out a portion. The table records roughly 95,000 clones, more than 80% of them present only once. Sequenced input: peripheral blood. The receptors here all came from a human donor in a cohort sampled during active COVID-19.

The chain couples TRBV18 to TRBJ2-2; no clear D gene. Trimming removed 3 bases at V and 2 bases at J, with 4 bases between. CDR1 and CDR2 from the germline V gene are KGHSH and LQKENI. The CDR3 totals 13 residues. The CDR3 sequence: CASSPPNTGELFF. The CDR3 bases are TGTGCCAGCTCACCTCCTAACACCGGGGAGCTGTTTTTT.

The chain couples TRBV10-2 to TRBJ2-2; 9 bases map to TRBD2. V was pared by 4 bases and J by 5 bases, with 5 bases of the junction left unmatched. This CDR3 comprises 15 residues. The germline CDR1 and CDR2 sequences are WSHSY and SAAADI. CDR3 bases: TGCGCCAGCAGTGGTAGCGGGAGTGGGACCGGGGAGCTGTTTTTT. It translates to CASSGSGSGTGELFF.

The genes are TRBV4-1 and TRBJ2-5, with unresolved D. Trimming pared 7 bases from V and 1 base from J, leaving 19 bases between. The CDR3 consists of 16 residues. Germline V gene lookup returns CDR1 MGHRA and CDR2 YSYEKL. The chain's CDR3 is CASKTFTAASQETQYF. In nucleotides, the CDR3 is TGCGCCAGCAAGACTTTTACCGCGGCGTCCCAAGAGACCCAGTACTTC.

The chain is built from TRBV28 and TRBJ2-3; 7 bases align to TRBD2. Germline V gene lookup returns CDR1 MDHEN and CDR2 SYDVKM. The CDR3 totals 13 residues. V shed 6 bases and J 5 bases; nucleotides not matched to a gene: 5. CDR3 amino acids: CASRLGGRDTQYF. The DNA for the CDR3 is TGTGCCAGCAGATTGGGGGGGAGAGATACGCAGTATTTT.

This chain connects TRBV2 to TRBJ2-1, with 9 bases identical to TRBD1. Trimming at V came to 7 bases and at J to 7 bases, leaving 11 bases not matched to a gene. The CDR3 extends over 15 amino acids. Germline V CDR1 and CDR2: SNHLY, FYNNEI. The CDR3: CASTRSGTGLNEQFF. For the CDR3, the DNA is TGTGCCAGCACCCGGTCCGGGACAGGGCTGAATGAGCAGTTCTTC.

The chain links TRBV7-3 to TRBJ2-3; TRBD1 is a possible D gene (5 bases). CDR1 is SGHTA and CDR2 is FQGTGA in the germline V gene. Between the trimmed V and J ends, which lost 4 bases and 0 bases, there was a span of 11 bases. The CDR3 totals 15 residues. The chain's CDR3 is CASSSHRSSTDTQYF. CDR3 nucleotides: TGTGCCAGCAGCTCGCACAGGTCTAGCACAGATACGCAGTATTTT.

On this clone itself: The same CDR3 arises from other DNA sequences in this sample as well. This chain uses TRBV19 with TRBJ2-3; possible D gene TRBD1, 6 bases. The germline V gene has CDR1 LNHDA and CDR2 SQIVND (reference sequence). V lost 2 bases to trimming and J lost 6 bases, with 9 bases between them. The CDR3 is 13 residues long. This CDR3 is CASSISRGDTQYF. In DNA form, the CDR3 reads TGTGCCAGTAGTATAAGCAGGGGCGATACGCAGTATTTT.

V gene TRBV9 combines with J gene TRBJ1-3; a possible D gene is TRBD1 (5 bases). Germline V gene lookup returns CDR1 SGDLS and CDR2 YYNGEE. Trimming removed 3 bases from V and 0 bases from J, with 13 bases in between. This CDR3 comprises 16 residues. CDR3 loop: CASSGSPQVSGNTIYF. The CDR3 DNA sequence: TGTGCCAGCAGCGGCTCCCCACAGGTCTCTGGAAACACCATATATTTT.

The V call is TRBV18, the J call TRBJ2-7; D possibly corresponds to TRBD2 (6 bases). The CDR3 has 13 amino acids. Trimming shortened V by 5 bases and J by 3 bases, and 11 bases separated the two germline ends. Germline V gives CDR1 KGHSH, CDR2 LQKENI. This chain's CDR3 is CASSSTGDYEQYF. The CDR3 nucleotides read TGTGCCAGCTCATCGACGGGGGACTACGAGCAGTACTTC.

V usage is TRBV28 and J usage is TRBJ2-3; D remains unclear. V lost 5 bases to trimming and J lost 10 bases, with 7 bases between them. This CDR3 contains 10 residues. Germline CDR1 reads MDHEN; CDR2 reads SYDVKM. The CDR3 bases are TGTGCCAGCAGTCGAACGGCGCAGTATTTT. Protein: CASSRTAQYF. The full variable domain, in which reference TRBV28 and TRBJ2-3 provide the parts outside the CDR3, is DVKVTQSSRYLVKRTGEKVFLECVQDMDHENMFWYRQDPGLGLRLIYFSYDVKMKEKGDIPEGYSVSREKKERFSLILESASTNQTSMYLCASSRTAQYFGPGTRLTVL.

This rearrangement joins TRBV3-1 (or the pseudogene TRBV3-2) to TRBJ2-3, with D perhaps matching TRBD2 (6 bases). V lost 4 bases and J 0 bases, leaving 23 bases between the germline ends. CDR3 length equals 19 residues. Germline CDR1 is LGHDT and CDR2 is YNNKEL (reference sequence). The CDR3 DNA reads as TGTGCCAGCAGCCGCCTCACGGGGAGCGGTCGGGGGAGCACAGATACGCAGTATTTT. This encodes CASSRLTGSGRGSTDTQYF.

The genes are TRBV7-2 and TRBJ2-7; a weak D match, TRBD2 (6 bases). The CDR3 loop spans 16 amino acids. Germline V gene sequence: CDR1 SGHTA, CDR2 FQGNSA. The V end lost 1 base, the J end lost 0 bases, and 13 bases lay between the germline ends. For the CDR3, the DNA is TGTGCCAGCAGCTTAGGGGTAGCGGTCCCCTCCTACGAGCAGTACTTC. Its protein product is CASSLGVAVPSYEQYF.

This clone was observed a handful of times. The CDR3 loop is CASSYTSGRREYF. CDR3 DNA: TGTGCCAGCAGTTACACTAGCGGGAGGAGGGAGTACTTC. The genes are TRBV6-5 and TRBJ2-7; 12 bases match TRBD2. Germline V CDR1 and CDR2: MNHEY, SVGAGI. V lost 2 bases, J lost 11 bases, and 4 bases stayed unmatched. This CDR3 contains 13 residues.

The chain combines TRBV5-1 with TRBJ2-3; D possibly corresponds to TRBD2 (6 bases). From germline, CDR1 is SGHRS and CDR2 YFSETQ. The CDR3 covers 14 residues. The V gene lost 4 bases and the J gene lost 4 bases, with 13 bases spanning the gap. In DNA, the CDR3 is TGCGCCAGCAGCGCGGGGCAGGGCTCAGATACGCAGTATTTT. Amino acids: CASSAGQGSDTQYF.

The genes are TRBV7-8 and TRBJ2-7; 10 positions match TRBD2. V shed 1 base and J 2 bases; nucleotides not matched to a gene: 2. The germline gives CDR1 SGHVS, CDR2 FQNEAQ. The CDR3 has 15 amino acids. The CDR3 loop is CASSLVAGGTYEQYF. DNA of the CDR3: TGTGCCAGCAGCTTAGTAGCGGGGGGTACCTACGAGCAGTACTTC.

The rearrangement links TRBV28 to TRBJ1-6; 7 positions agree with TRBD1. The CDR3 runs 14 residues. The V gene end was trimmed by 5 bases and the J gene end by 5 bases; junction bases not matched to a gene: 3. Germline V gene data show CDR1 as MDHEN and CDR2 as SYDVKM. The CDR3 sequence: CASSPGQNNSPLHF. The CDR3 nucleotides read TGTGCCAGCAGTCCGGGACAGAATAATTCACCCCTCCACTTT.

This clone was seen only a few times. The V gene is TRBV11-2, the J gene TRBJ1-1, with D perhaps TRBD1 (6 bases). The CDR3 has 17 amino acids. The germline V gene encodes CDR1 SGHAT and CDR2 FQNNGV. V lost 5 bases and J 3 bases, leaving 22 bases between the germline ends. CDR3 in DNA: TGTGCCAGCAGCCGAGGGGGTTTGGCAGGGTGGTACACTGAAGCTTTCTTT. This gives the protein CASSRGGLAGWYTEAFF. Filled out from reference TRBV11-2 and TRBJ1-1, the complete variable domain reads EAGVAQSPRYKIIEKRQSVAFWCNPISGHATLYWYQQILGQGPKLLIQFQNNGVVDDSQLPKDRFSAERLKGVDSTLKIQPAKLEDSAVYLCASSRGGLAGWYTEAFFGQGTRLTVV.

J is TRBJ1-3 and V is TRBV6-5, with a weak D call TRBD1 (5 bases). Trimming took off 2 bases at V and 3 bases at J, with 5 bases between the two ends. This CDR3 has 13 residues. Germline lookup yields CDR1 MNHEY and CDR2 SVGAGI. The DNA for the CDR3 is TGTGCCAGCAGTTACCAGGGTGGAAACACCATATATTTT. Its protein is CASSYQGGNTIYF.

The chain links TRBV6-5 to TRBJ1-2; no firm D call. The V end was cut by 6 bases, the J end by 6 bases, with 20 bases between. The CDR3 is 15 amino acids. Per germline, CDR1 MNHEY and CDR2 SVGAGI. CDR3: CASSPYSPREDGYTF. In DNA form, the CDR3 reads TGTGCCAGCAGCCCATACAGCCCCCGGGAGGATGGCTACACCTTC.

In nucleotides, the CDR3 is TGCAGCGTTGCGGAGCTTTTAAGCTTGAATGAGCAGTTCTTC. The encoded protein is CSVAELLSLNEQFF. This chain joins TRBV29-1 and TRBJ2-1; D is ambiguous. The germline V and J ends were trimmed by 4 bases and 7 bases, with 17 bases remaining between them. This CDR3 is 14 amino acids long. Germline V CDR1 and CDR2: SQVTM, ANQGSEA.

The chain uses TRBV7-9 and TRBJ1-6; D gene unclear. There are 14 residues in the CDR3. Trimming pared 7 bases from V and 5 bases from J, leaving 12 bases between. Germline V gene sequence: CDR1 SEHNR, CDR2 FQNEAQ (reference sequence). This chain's CDR3 is CASTEARHNSPLHF. DNA for the CDR3: TGTGCCAGCACAGAGGCACGTCATAATTCACCCCTCCACTTT.

This clone was recorded once. The J gene is TRBJ2-3, the V gene TRBV27; 8 bases fit TRBD1. The CDR3 sequence is 13 residues long. The J segment lost 3 bases and the V segment lost 8 bases, leaving 4 bases of the junction unmatched. Per germline, CDR1 MNHEY and CDR2 SMNVEV (reference sequence). CDR3 residues: CASRTGRTDTQYF. The DNA of the CDR3 is TGTGCCAGCCGGACAGGGCGTACAGATACGCAGTATTTT.

This rearrangement joins TRBV5-1 to TRBJ1-5, with unresolved D. Trimming pared 4 bases from V and 0 bases from J, leaving 11 bases between. The CDR3 totals 15 residues. CDR1 is SGHRS and CDR2 is YFSETQ in the germline V gene. The CDR3 spells CASSRDGYSNQPQHF. The CDR3 bases are TGCGCCAGCAGCAGAGACGGGTATAGCAATCAGCCCCAGCATTTT.

V gene TRBV6-2 or TRBV6-3 combines with J gene TRBJ2-7, with a tentative D call TRBD1 (5 bases). CDR1 and CDR2 from the germline V gene are MNHEY and SVGEGT. The CDR3 sequence is 13 residues long. The V and J ends lost 2 bases and 3 bases respectively, with 8 bases between them. DNA for the CDR3: TGTGCCAGCAGTTACACCCAGGGCTACGAGCAGTACTTC. It is translated as CASSYTQGYEQYF.

J is TRBJ2-5 and V is TRBV2; 9 bases line up with TRBD2. Germline loops: CDR1 SNHLY, CDR2 FYNNEI. Trimming cost V 5 bases and J 0 bases; bases outside gene matches: 1. The CDR3 covers 14 residues. Written as DNA, the CDR3 is TGTGCCAGCAGTCCTAGCGGGAACCAAGAGACCCAGTACTTC. It specifies CASSPSGNQETQYF.

The CDR3 is CASRPGGTSTEAFF. The DNA for the CDR3 is TGCGCCAGCAGGCCGGGGGGCACGAGCACTGAAGCTTTCTTT. This chain joins TRBV5-1 and TRBJ1-1; perhaps TRBD1 as D (6 bases). The CDR3 covers 14 residues. Trimming left V 5 bases short and J 4 bases short, with 15 bases between. Germline assignment: CDR1 SGHRS and CDR2 YFSETQ. Full variable domain (outside the CDR3, taken from reference TRBV5-1 and TRBJ1-1): KAGVTQTPRYLIKTRGQQVTLSCSPISGHRSVSWYQQTPGQGLQFLFEYFSETQRNKGNFPGRFSGRQFSNSRSEMNVSTLELGDSALYLCASRPGGTSTEAFFGQGTRLTVV.